The next 25 T cell receptor beta chains were all read from a single sample in a study of early T cells in non-severe SARS-CoV-2 infection. TCRdb independently ran MiXCR on the 5' RACE reads; one entry per CDR3 protein. The table shows approximately 89,000 distinct CDR3 sequences, with about 14% occurring only once. Sequenced input: whole blood. The receptor source for this set is an adult who was a healthcare worker with PCR-confirmed SARS-CoV-2 infection or an uninfected control (not recorded which).

The sample holds many counts of this clonotype. The chain has TRBV12-3 or TRBV12-4 and TRBJ2-1, with D perhaps TRBD2 (6 bases). The CDR3 sequence is 15 residues long. The V gene lost 7 bases and the J gene lost 6 bases, with 19 bases spanning the gap. CDR3 protein: CASTDPLGGINEQFF. The CDR3 DNA reads as TGTGCCAGCACCGACCCCCTGGGGGGTATCAATGAGCAGTTCTTC.

This clonotype was counted between two and nine times. The chain joins TRBV18 to TRBJ2-7; D ambiguous. The CDR3 consists of 15 residues. Germline CDR1 KGHSH, CDR2 LQKENI. V gave up 3 bases and J gave up 2 bases, with 14 bases separating them. CDR3 in DNA: TGTGCCAGCTCACCGCAGATGGCAGTGACCTACGAGCAGTACTTC. It encodes CASSPQMAVTYEQYF.

J is TRBJ2-7 and V is TRBV20-1, with D unresolved. V lost 6 bases, J lost 8 bases, and 14 bases lay in between. Germline V gene lookup returns CDR1 DFQATT and CDR2 SNEGSKA (reference sequence). The CDR3 length is 11 residues. CDR3 nucleotide sequence: TGCAGTGCCCCTTGGGAAGGGAAGCAGTACTTC. It is translated as CSAPWEGKQYF.

V gene TRBV30 combines with J gene TRBJ2-7; no firm D call. Germline V lookup: CDR1 GTSNPN, CDR2 SVGIG (reference sequence). The CDR3 contains 15 residues. V lost 0 bases and J 3 bases, leaving 15 bases between the germline ends. The CDR3 here is CAWSVFVTLGYEQYF. The CDR3 nucleotides read TGTGCCTGGAGTGTCTTCGTCACCCTAGGCTACGAGCAGTACTTC. Combining the CDR3 with reference TRBV30 and TRBJ2-7 gives the whole variable domain SQTIHQWPATLVQPVGSPLSLECTVEGTSNPNLYWYRQAAGRGLQLLFYSVGIGQISSEVPQNLSASRPQDRQFILSSKKLLLSDSGFYLCAWSVFVTLGYEQYFGPGTRLTVT.

The V gene is TRBV12-3 or TRBV12-4, the J gene TRBJ2-1, with D perhaps TRBD1 or TRBD2 (5 bases each). The CDR3 length is 11 residues. CDR3 region: CARGSYNEQFF. CDR3 nucleotide sequence: TGTGCGAGGGGCTCCTACAATGAGCAGTTCTTC.

The V and J genes are TRBV9 and TRBJ2-3; the match to TRBD2 covers 9 bases. The CDR3 loop spans 18 amino acids. The V segment lost 0 bases and the J segment 6 bases; nucleotides outside the gene matches: 14. CDR1 and CDR2 (germline): SGDLS, YYNGEE. CDR3 region: CASSVAGLAGGPSDTQYF. The CDR3 DNA is TGTGCCAGCAGCGTAGCTGGTTTGGCGGGGGGGCCATCGGATACGCAGTATTTT.

This clonotype was recorded a few times. This rearrangement joins TRBV7-3 to TRBJ1-1, with 7 bases lining up with TRBD1. V shed 2 bases and J 2 bases; nucleotides not matched to a gene: 2. This CDR3 has 14 residues. The germline gives CDR1 SGHTA, CDR2 FQGTGA. The DNA for the CDR3 is TGTGCCAGCAGCTTACAGGGGGGAAACACTGAAGCTTTCTTT. Its translation is CASSLQGGNTEAFF. Based on the CDR3 plus reference TRBV7-3 and TRBJ1-1, the full variable domain is GAGVSQTPSNKVTEKGKYVELRCDPISGHTALYWYRQSLGQGPEFLIYFQGTGAADDSGLPNDRFFAVRPEGSVSTLKIQRTERGDSAVYLCASSLQGGNTEAFFGQGTRLTVV.

This clonotype was picked up a small number of times. The chain uses TRBV4-1 and TRBJ2-7, with D perhaps TRBD1 (5 bases). Germline assignment: CDR1 MGHRA and CDR2 YSYEKL. The CDR3 loop spans 15 amino acids. Trimming removed 1 base from V and 5 bases from J, with 15 bases in between. The CDR3 protein is CASSQVLRVGNEQYF. Written as DNA, the CDR3 is TGCGCCAGCAGCCAAGTCCTCAGGGTTGGTAACGAGCAGTACTTC.

V is TRBV6-1 and J is TRBJ1-6; TRBD1 matches at 8 bases. V lost 1 base, J lost 10 bases, and 6 bases stayed unmatched. This CDR3 spans 15 amino acids. Germline values: CDR1 MNHNS, CDR2 SASEGT. The CDR3 region is CASSEGVRGQSPLHF. The CDR3 DNA sequence: TGTGCCAGCAGTGAAGGGGTCAGGGGGCAATCACCCCTCCACTTT.

J is TRBJ2-7 and V is TRBV10-2, with TRBD2 matching over 12 bases. Germline loops: CDR1 WSHSY, CDR2 SAAADI. The CDR3 covers 17 residues. The V gene end was trimmed by 5 bases and the J gene end by 2 bases; junction bases not matched to a gene: 10. CDR3 residues: CASSKTSGGRAPYEQYF. The CDR3 DNA reads TGCGCCAGCAGTAAGACTAGCGGGGGTCGTGCCCCCTACGAGCAGTACTTC.

The rearrangement uses TRBV13 and TRBJ1-1, with TRBD1 as a possible D gene (5 bases). In germline, CDR1 is PRHDT, CDR2 FYEKMQ (reference sequence). This CDR3 region has 14 residues. Between the trimmed V and J ends, which lost 0 bases and 5 bases, there was a span of 10 bases. The CDR3 coding sequence is TGTGCCAGCAGCTTAGGGGGGCGCGTGACTGAAGCTTTCTTT. It specifies CASSLGGRVTEAFF.

The chain combines TRBV2 with TRBJ1-5, with 7 bases fitting TRBD1. The CDR3 totals 15 residues. Per the germline V gene, CDR1 is SNHLY and CDR2 is FYNNEI. Trimming removed 6 bases from V and 1 base from J; junction bases left unmatched: 6. CDR3: CASRGYRGSNQPQHF. The CDR3 nucleotides are TGTGCCAGCAGAGGCTACAGGGGAAGCAATCAGCCCCAGCATTTT.

The chain links TRBV6-6 to TRBJ2-2; the D is unclear. V was shortened by 5 bases and J by 0 bases, with 10 bases between the two germline ends. From germline, CDR1 is MNHNY and CDR2 SVGAGI (reference sequence). The CDR3 covers 15 residues. The CDR3 DNA reads TGTGCCAGCAGTACAGCGTACGCGAACACCGGGGAGCTGTTTTTT. Its translation: CASSTAYANTGELFF.

This clonotype was counted many times. The V call is TRBV28, the J call TRBJ2-7, with TRBD1 matching over 12 bases. Per the germline V gene, CDR1 is MDHEN and CDR2 is SYDVKM. Unmatched junction bases numbered 6, after V lost 3 bases and J lost 6 bases. The CDR3 length is 15 residues. The CDR3, as DNA: TGTGCCAGCAGTTTGTTGGGACAGGGGGCTGTCGAGCAGTACTTC. It yields the protein CASSLLGQGAVEQYF. Variable domain in full (rest from reference TRBV28 and TRBJ2-7): DVKVTQSSRYLVKRTGEKVFLECVQDMDHENMFWYRQDPGLGLRLIYFSYDVKMKEKGDIPEGYSVSREKKERFSLILESASTNQTSMYLCASSLLGQGAVEQYFGPGTRLTVT.

The chain employs TRBV9 and TRBJ2-3; D ambiguous. There are 13 residues in the CDR3. The V and J ends lost 7 bases and 0 bases respectively, with 9 bases between them. Germline V gives CDR1 SGDLS, CDR2 YYNGEE. The DNA for the CDR3 is TGTGCCAGCGCCACGACTAGCACAGATACGCAGTATTTT. Its protein is CASATTSTDTQYF.

This clonotype was seen a few times. The chain employs TRBV5-1 and TRBJ2-7, with D possibly being TRBD1 or TRBD2 (6 bases each). From germline, CDR1 is SGHRS and CDR2 YFSETQ. V lost 4 bases and J 6 bases, leaving 20 bases between the germline ends. CDR3 size: 15 residues. The CDR3 DNA reads as TGCGCCAGCAGCGTGCAACCGGGCTCGGGGGCCGAGCAGTACTTC. This codes for CASSVQPGSGAEQYF.

This clonotype was counted at least ten times. The CDR3: CAARDRNNEKLFF. CDR3 sequence (DNA): TGTGCCGCCCGGGACAGGAATAATGAAAAACTGTTTTTT. The chain employs TRBV6-5 and TRBJ1-4; 8 positions match TRBD1. This CDR3 has 13 amino acids. Looked up from germline, CDR1 is MNHEY and CDR2 is SVGAGI. Trimming removed 11 bases from V and 4 bases from J; junction bases left unmatched: 6.

The V gene is TRBV7-2, the J gene TRBJ2-2; 10 nucleotides match TRBD2. J lost 5 bases, V lost 6 bases, and 12 bases had no gene match. Germline V gene sequence: CDR1 SGHTA, CDR2 FQGNSA. The CDR3 is 17 residues long. CDR3 in amino acids: CASRQTQASGRTGELFF. The CDR3 region has the DNA TGTGCCAGCAGACAGACCCAGGCTAGCGGGAGAACCGGGGAGCTGTTTTTT. Full variable domain (missing parts from reference TRBV7-2 and TRBJ2-2): GAGVSQSPSNKVTEKGKDVELRCDPISGHTALYWYRQSLGQGLEFLIYFQGNSAPDKSGLPSDRFSAERTGGSVSTLTIQRTQQEDSAVYLCASRQTQASGRTGELFFGEGSRLTVL.

This clonotype has just a few counts. The rearrangement uses TRBV29-1 and TRBJ2-1; 8 nucleotides align to TRBD1. Trimming at V came to 1 base and at J to 0 bases, leaving 2 bases not matched to a gene. CDR1 and CDR2 (germline): SQVTM, ANQGSEA. There are 15 residues in the CDR3. The CDR3 spells CSVEGQGSSYNEQFF. The CDR3, as DNA: TGCAGCGTTGAAGGACAGGGGAGCTCCTACAATGAGCAGTTCTTC.

Only a few counts were recorded for this clonotype. V gene TRBV6-4 combines with J gene TRBJ1-3, with D possibly matching TRBD1 (5 bases). V was cut by 9 bases and J by 9 bases, with 27 bases left in between. Germline-derived CDR1 and CDR2 are MRHNA and SNTAGT. The CDR3 is 16 residues long. For the CDR3, the DNA is TGTGCCAGTCCCGACTCCACCGGGGGTCCAGTGGGCACCATATATTTT. As protein: CASPDSTGGPVGTIYF.

A few counts support this clonotype. The V call is TRBV20-1, the J call TRBJ2-3, with D possibly being TRBD1 (6 bases). The CDR3 contains 16 residues. Trimming removed 2 bases at V and 4 bases at J, with 19 bases between. From germline, CDR1 is DFQATT and CDR2 SNEGSKA (reference sequence). This CDR3 reads CSARPISGAGPDTQYF. The CDR3 DNA sequence: TGCAGTGCTAGACCGATATCAGGGGCTGGTCCAGATACGCAGTATTTT.

V gene TRBV2 combines with J gene TRBJ2-7; 8 nucleotides line up with TRBD2. This CDR3 region has 15 residues. The germline gives CDR1 SNHLY, CDR2 FYNNEI. J gave up 4 bases and V 2 bases, and 7 bases lay outside the gene matches. The CDR3 spells CASSESLAGPYEQYF. The CDR3 DNA is TGTGCCAGCAGTGAAAGCCTAGCGGGTCCTTACGAGCAGTACTTC.

The CDR3 DNA reads as TGCGCCAGCAGCTTGGACGGGGGCCCCTTCTCCTACGAGCAGTACTTC. This codes for CASSLDGGPFSYEQYF. The V gene is TRBV5-1, the J gene TRBJ2-7; D may correspond to TRBD1 or TRBD2 (6 bases each). The CDR3 is made up of 16 amino acids. Germline CDR1 and CDR2: SGHRS and YFSETQ. With 0 bases removed from V and 0 bases from J, the gap between germline ends came to 13 bases.

This clonotype was picked up a small number of times. The rearrangement links TRBV7-2 to TRBJ2-3; a possible D gene is TRBD1 (7 bases). CDR3 length: 14 amino acids. V lost 5 bases to trimming and J lost 5 bases, with 14 bases between them. Per the germline V gene, CDR1 is SGHTA and CDR2 is FQGNSA. For the CDR3, the DNA is TGTGCCAGCAGCCTCCGACAGGGAGGAGATACGCAGTATTTT. This gives the protein CASSLRQGGDTQYF.

The chain joins TRBV7-9 to TRBJ1-2; possible D gene TRBD1, 6 bases. CDR3 length: 15 amino acids. Germline V CDR1 and CDR2: SEHNR, FQNEAQ (reference sequence). Deletions cut 6 bases from V and 7 bases from J, with 21 bases between. The CDR3 DNA sequence: TGTGCCAGCAGTTTTATCCCCCACGCAGGGGCTGGCTACACCTTC. Translation: CASSFIPHAGAGYTF.